This entry concerns a single TCR beta chain. V was trimmed by 4 bases and J by 6 bases, leaving 15 bases between them. The CDR3 runs 15 residues. Germline loops: CDR1 SNHLY, CDR2 FYNNEI. Random hexamers served to reverse transcribe roughly 0.45 to 1 ug RNA. TCRdb analysed the immunoSEQ multiplex PCR reads with MiXCR anew, one entry per CDR3 protein. The table lists fewer than 70,000 distinct CDR3 sequences, 85% to 95% of them singletons. These data come from a study of CD8 T cells in Susac syndrome. CD8+ and CD4+ T cells from blood underwent TCR beta sequencing, which was carried out in a high-throughput format.

Specimen: CD8+ T cells from PBMCs. The TCR was taken from a human donor in good health. This chain joins TRBV2 and TRBJ2-2; TRBD2 is a possible D gene (5 bases). The CDR3 protein is CASSASEGLAGELFF. The CDR3 region has the DNA TGTGCCAGCAGTGCCTCAGAGGGCTTGGCCGGGGAGCTGTTTTTT.